These 18 T cell receptor beta chains were all obtained from the same sample, sequenced in a study of beta chain features in type 1 diabetes. Findings of the study overall: Within each of all four CD4+ subsets, Type 1 diabetes patients had TCRB CDR3s that were moderately but significantly shorter.

The isolated RNA, all of it, was reverse transcribed, so expressed TCRB transcripts were what got sequenced. Clones were sequenced by immunoSEQ multiplex PCR, and TCRdb holds only the in-frame ones, with some missing. The sample lists 250,000 or so clones, 14% occurring once. Their specific antigens are unknown. The sequenced sample was naive CD4+ T cells from blood. Every receptor here comes from a man aged 30 to 39 with type 1 diabetes.

This clone has a handful of counts. The gene calls are TRBV18 and TRBJ2-7; 10 bases line up with TRBD1. Per germline, CDR1 KGHSH and CDR2 LQKENI. Germline trimming cut 5 bases from V and 2 bases from J; bases unmatched to any gene: 3. The CDR3 consists of 14 residues. The CDR3, as DNA: TGTGCCAGCTCAATAGGGACAGGGGCCTACGAGCAGTACTTC. It encodes CASSIGTGAYEQYF.

This clone was seen a few times. The chain combines TRBV19 with TRBJ2-3, with 8 bases matching TRBD2. This CDR3 has 14 residues. J gave up 3 bases and V 10 bases, and 9 bases lay outside the gene matches. Germline values: CDR1 LNHDA, CDR2 SQIVND (reference sequence). CDR3 sequence (DNA): TGTGCCACCACCGCGGGGGGTAAAACAGATACGCAGTATTTT. This gives the protein CATTAGGKTDTQYF.

This clone was counted only a few times. The rearrangement joins TRBV30 to TRBJ2-5; D not certain. CDR3 length equals 13 residues. The germline CDR1 and CDR2 sequences are GTSNPN and SVGIG (reference sequence). V was clipped by 0 bases and J by 5 bases, with 10 bases between them. In nucleotides, the CDR3 is TGTGCCTGGAGTGTACGGGTTCCGGAGACCCAGTACTTC. It encodes CAWSVRVPETQYF.

This clone was seen more than once but under ten times. The chain uses TRBV19 and TRBJ1-1; possible D gene TRBD1, 5 bases. Germline V gene sequence: CDR1 LNHDA, CDR2 SQIVND (reference sequence). With 6 bases removed from V and 8 bases from J, the gap between germline ends came to 22 bases. The CDR3 length is 15 residues. The CDR3 reads CASSNALRQGREAFF. CDR3 nucleotide sequence: TGTGCCAGTAGCAACGCCCTCCGGCAGGGAAGAGAAGCTTTCTTT.

Concerning this clone: A single base separates this from a much larger clone, so it may be a read error. This sequence joins TRBV7-9 and TRBJ1-1; no reliable D call. CDR3 length equals 13 residues. Germline CDR1 and CDR2: SEHNR and FQNEAQ (reference sequence). The V gene lost 1 base and the J gene lost 3 bases, with 6 bases spanning the gap. Here the CDR3 DNA reads TGTGCCAGCAGCTTAGACGGGGACACTGAAGCTTTCTTT. Translating it yields CASSLDGDTEAFF.

DNA for the CDR3: TGTGCCAGCTCACCCCTCCCCGCGGAAGCTACGCAGTATTTT. This sequence encodes CASSPLPAEATQYF. The chain links TRBV18 to TRBJ2-3, with D unresolved. The germline V gene encodes CDR1 KGHSH and CDR2 LQKENI. The CDR3 has 14 residues. Trimming cost V 3 bases and J 8 bases, with 15 bases left between them.

The V and J genes are TRBV7-9 and TRBJ2-7; D possibly corresponds to TRBD1 (6 bases). There are 12 residues in the CDR3. V was shortened by 5 bases and J by 3 bases, with 8 bases between the two germline ends. Germline CDR1 SEHNR, CDR2 FQNEAQ (reference sequence). The CDR3 DNA sequence: TGTGCCAGCAGCATACAGGGCTACGAGCAGTACTTC. It yields the protein CASSIQGYEQYF.

This clone turned up a few times. This chain connects TRBV29-1 to TRBJ1-2; D ambiguous. Germline CDR1 is SQVTM and CDR2 is ANQGSEA. The V gene lost 7 bases and the J gene lost 4 bases, with 10 bases spanning the gap. CDR3 length equals 11 residues. This CDR3 is CSALEGYGYTF. CDR3 nucleotides: TGCAGCGCGCTCGAGGGCTATGGCTACACCTTC. Full variable domain (rest looked up from reference TRBV29-1 and TRBJ1-2): SAVISQKPSRDICQRGTSLTIQCQVDSQVTMMFWYRQQPGQSLTLIATANQGSEATYESGFVIDKFPISRPNLTFSTLTVSNMSPEDSSIYLCSALEGYGYTFGSGTRLTVV.

The V and J genes are TRBV29-1 and TRBJ1-2; D is perhaps TRBD1 (6 bases). The CDR3 runs 14 residues. CDR1 and CDR2 from the germline V gene are SQVTM and ANQGSEA. V was cut by 6 bases and J by 0 bases, with 14 bases left in between. CDR3 sequence reads: CSVRGQTTNYGYTF. In nucleotides, the CDR3 is TGCAGCGTCAGAGGACAGACCACTAACTATGGCTACACCTTC.

There are a few counts of this clone. V and J are TRBV6-1 and TRBJ2-4; unclear D gene. The CDR3 has 15 amino acids. Germline CDR1 MNHNS, CDR2 SASEGT. With 3 bases removed from V and 0 bases from J, the gap between germline ends came to 9 bases. The CDR3: CASSETKPAKNIQYF. The CDR3 DNA is TGTGCCAGCAGTGAGACAAAACCAGCCAAAAACATTCAGTACTTC.

The genes are TRBV2 and TRBJ2-6, with D unclear. Germline V lookup: CDR1 SNHLY, CDR2 FYNNEI. Trimming shortened V by 0 bases and J by 0 bases, and 6 bases separated the two germline ends. The length of the CDR3 is 16 residues. The CDR3 region is CASSEAGASGANVLTF. DNA for the CDR3: TGTGCCAGCAGTGAAGCTGGAGCCTCTGGGGCCAACGTCCTGACTTTC.

The table lists this clone with a few counts. The V call is TRBV28, the J call TRBJ1-2; weak D call: TRBD1 (5 bases). Germline V gene data show CDR1 as MDHEN and CDR2 as SYDVKM. The CDR3 length is 12 residues. Trimming took off 8 bases at V and 6 bases at J, with 13 bases between the two ends. In DNA, the CDR3 is TGTGCCAGCCTGGGCAGGGAAGATGGCTACACCTTC. Encoded protein: CASLGREDGYTF.

The chain employs TRBV11-2 and TRBJ1-4; TRBD1 agrees at 9 bases. V lost 5 bases to trimming and J lost 8 bases; unmatched junction nucleotides: 12. Per germline, CDR1 SGHAT and CDR2 FQNNGV. CDR3 length equals 16 residues. In DNA form, the CDR3 reads TGTGCCAGCAGCCCAACAGGGGGCCCCACGGGAGAAAAACTGTTTTTT. This gives the protein CASSPTGGPTGEKLFF.

The chain is built from TRBV10-3 and TRBJ2-5; 9 bases agree with TRBD1. Germline assignment: CDR1 ENHRY and CDR2 SYGVKD. This CDR3 is 13 amino acids long. The V segment lost 2 bases and the J segment 7 bases; nucleotides outside the gene matches: 2. The DNA of the CDR3 is TGTGCCATCAGTGAGGACAGGGGGGGGACCCAGTACTTC. This translates into CAISEDRGGTQYF.

The chain employs TRBV2 and TRBJ2-3; D not certain. Germline lookup yields CDR1 SNHLY and CDR2 FYNNEI. The CDR3 runs to 14 residues. The V and J ends lost 6 bases and 0 bases respectively, with 10 bases between them. The CDR3, as DNA: TGTGCCAGCAGACGCGAGTCTAGCACAGATACGCAGTATTTT. This codes for CASRRESSTDTQYF.

The chain employs TRBV5-4 and TRBJ2-5; 10 bases are shared with TRBD1. The V and J ends lost 9 bases and 5 bases, in that order; junction bases with no gene match: 13. The CDR3 length is 15 residues. Germline V gene data show CDR1 as SGHNT and CDR2 as YYREEE (reference sequence). CDR3: CATHLTGGAGETQYF. The CDR3, as DNA: TGTGCCACTCACTTGACAGGGGGCGCGGGGGAGACCCAGTACTTC.

The chain links TRBV2 to TRBJ1-2; 10 bases are shared with TRBD1. Unmatched junction bases numbered 8, after V lost 4 bases and J lost 3 bases. The CDR3 extends over 16 amino acids. Germline assignment: CDR1 SNHLY and CDR2 FYNNEI. CDR3 protein: CASSVTTGGAYYGYTF. The DNA for the CDR3 is TGTGCCAGCAGTGTCACGACAGGGGGCGCGTACTATGGCTACACCTTC.

This clone was counted between two and nine times. This chain uses TRBV5-4 with TRBJ2-1, with 7 bases lining up with TRBD2. Looked up from germline, CDR1 is SGHNT and CDR2 is YYREEE (reference sequence). The CDR3 length is 14 residues. V shed 10 bases and J 6 bases; nucleotides not matched to a gene: 13. The CDR3 loop reads CASATSPSPNEQFF. The CDR3, as DNA: TGTGCCTCCGCGACTAGCCCGAGCCCCAATGAGCAGTTCTTC.